The subject of this entry is one TCR beta chain. Its antigen is undetermined. Every donor had one or more pre-ART and two or more post-ART PBMC samples. These data come from a study of long-term antiretroviral therapy in people with HIV. Germline CDR1 SGHRS, CDR2 YFSETQ. The J segment lost 7 bases and the V segment lost 0 bases, leaving 1 base of the junction unmatched. The CDR3 contains 13 residues. Study observations and caveats: ART preceded a rise in diversity that nonetheless stayed lower than in transplant donor controls. Repertoires from HIV showed CDR3 length ranges narrower than those of controls. From about 2003 to 2018, blood was obtained, possibly while participants received older ART regimens.

Version v3.0 of the immunoSEQ assay ran at survey level. TCRdb keeps only in-frame clones here, not all; method: immunoSEQ multiplex PCR. Counted here are about 30,000 clones, about 94% occurring once; the ten biggest clones make up 10% to 13%. Sample: unsorted PBMCs, taken 6.2 years after starting antiretroviral therapy. This sequence joins TRBV5-1 and TRBJ2-1; 7 bases agree with TRBD1. The source is a man in his forties with HIV. The CDR3 spells CASSLVQGNEQFF. In nucleotides, the CDR3 is TGCGCCAGCAGCTTGGTACAGGGGAATGAGCAGTTCTTC. Variable domain in full (rest from reference TRBV5-1 and TRBJ2-1): KAGVTQTPRYLIKTRGQQVTLSCSPISGHRSVSWYQQTPGQGLQFLFEYFSETQRNKGNFPGRFSGRQFSNSRSEMNVSTLELGDSALYLCASSLVQGNEQFFGPGTRLTVL.